This section outlines one T cell receptor (beta chain) sequence together with its context. TCRdb's table, derived via immunoSEQ multiplex PCR, lists solely in-frame clones and lacks some. This sample has around 150,000 clones; 85% to 90% occur once, and the top ten carry 1.7%. The data were obtained in a study of control samples from healthy donors and cancer patients. This CDR3 is 16 amino acids long. Germline CDR1 and CDR2: LGHDT and YNNKEL (reference sequence). Trimming at V came to 6 bases and at J to 1 base, leaving 11 bases not matched to a gene. The rearrangement uses TRBV3-1 (or the pseudogene TRBV3-2) and TRBJ2-5, with 7 nucleotides matching TRBD1. The specimen was blood. This sequence originates from a man younger than 30 in good health. The DNA for the CDR3 is TGTGCCAGCAGTCTCGACAGGGCTGAGGCCCAAGAGACCCAGTACTTC. This sequence encodes CASSLDRAEAQETQYF.